Listed below are T cell receptor beta chains from one sample, sequenced in a study of shared clonotypes between healthy human individuals. Sequenced by immunoSEQ multiplex PCR; TCRdb stores in-frame clones only, minus some. The top ten hold roughly 36% of the sample, which has 550,000 to 800,000 clones, 90% seen once. Sequencing was done on a sample of memory CD8+ T cells from PBMCs. These receptors all come from a man aged 18 to 35 in good health. Some clones in this sample may be carry-over from other donors' samples. CDR3s include the opening cysteine and the closing phenylalanine or tryptophan. A D gene is named only where the DNA matches it firmly. Clone size is not always given. Where it is, it says once, few, many or a class for expanded clones.

NA NA 14 TRBJ1-1 TRBV27 CASSLIGQGLEAFF TGTGCCAGCAGTTTAATAGGGCAGGGACTTGAAGCTTTCTTT
NA NA 14 TRBJ1-1 TRBV7-3 CASSVGGLNTEAFF TGTGCCAGCAGCGTGGGCGGGTTGAACACTGAAGCTTTCTTT
TRBD1 NA 11 TRBJ1-2 TRBV7-9 CASSPGDRVLF TGTGCCAGCAGCCCCGGGGACAGGGTCCTTTTC
TRBD1 NA 16 TRBJ2-7 TRBV6-1 CASSEFYRGNSYEQYF TGTGCCAGCAGTGAATTTTACAGGGGGAACTCCTACGAGCAGTACTTC
TRBD1 NA 14 TRBJ1-2 TRBV27 CASRRKDRGLGYTF TGTGCCAGCAGAAGAAAGGACAGGGGGTTGGGCTACACCTTC
NA NA 11 TRBJ2-2 TRBV30 CAWSVTGELFF TGTGCCTGGAGTGTAACCGGGGAGCTGTTTTTT
NA NA 10 TRBJ2-1 TRBV20-1 CSASKRKQFF TGCAGTGCTAGTAAGCGGAAGCAGTTCTTC
NA NA 14 TRBJ2-7 TRBV5-1 CASSLYESSYEQYF TGCGCCAGCAGCTTGTATGAGTCCTCCTACGAGCAGTACTTC
TRBD1 NA 15 TRBJ2-7 TRBV7-2 CASSTRQGSKYEQYF TGTGCCAGCAGCACACGACAGGGAAGTAAGTACGAGCAGTACTTC
TRBD1 NA 19 TRBJ2-5 TRBV7-9 CASSFLSVGQGDLQETQYF TGTGCCAGCAGCTTTCTAAGTGTAGGGCAGGGGGATTTACAAGAGACCCAGTACTTC
NA NA 14 TRBJ2-5 TRBV15 CATSRASLLETQYF TGTGCCACCAGCAGAGCCAGCCTGCTTGAGACCCAGTACTTC
TRBD1 NA 16 TRBJ2-7 TRBV27 CASSFNGQGRTYEQYF TGTGCCAGCAGTTTCAACGGACAGGGCAGAACTTACGAGCAGTACTTC
TRBD2 NA 17 TRBJ2-3 TRBV28 CASSFLFVTSGTNTQYF TGTGCCAGCAGTTTTCTTTTTGTGACTAGCGGGACCAATACGCAGTATTTT
NA NA 15 TRBJ2-2 TRBV11-2 CASSPQGRNTGELFF TGTGCCAGCAGCCCCCAGGGACGGAACACCGGGGAGCTGTTTTTT
NA NA 14 TRBJ1-4 TRBV28 CASSLDGADEKLFF TGTGCCAGCAGTTTGGACGGGGCGGATGAAAAACTGTTTTTT
TRBD1 NA 14 TRBJ1-5 TRBV28 CASSTGTGYQPQHF TGTGCCAGCAGTACCGGGACAGGATATCAGCCCCAGCATTTT
TRBD2 few 16 TRBJ2-1 TRBV9 CASSVAGLAGVDEQFF TGTGCCAGCAGCGTAGCGGGGCTAGCGGGAGTAGACGAGCAGTTCTTC
NA NA 16 TRBJ2-3 TRBV27 CASSPPFWRGTDTQYF TGTGCCAGCAGTCCCCCCTTTTGGCGGGGCACAGATACGCAGTATTTT
NA once 14 TRBJ1-1 TRBV5-1 CASSWSNLNTEAFF TGCGCCAGCAGCTGGTCGAATTTGAACACTGAAGCTTTCTTT
TRBD2 NA 14 TRBJ2-3 TRBV7-3 CASSSGLAGDTQYF TGTGCCAGCAGCTCCGGACTAGCGGGGGATACGCAGTATTTT
NA NA 16 TRBJ2-7 TRBV7-2 CASSLAPYPTTYEQYF TGTGCCAGCAGCTTAGCCCCTTACCCCACCACCTACGAGCAGTACTTC
TRBD1 few 16 TRBJ1-4 TRBV25-1 CASSETGRKTNEKLFF TGTGCCAGCAGTGAGACAGGGAGAAAGACTAATGAAAAACTGTTTTTT
TRBD1 NA 15 TRBJ2-7 TRBV6-1 CASTYTPGQGYEQYF TGTGCCAGCACGTACACCCCGGGACAGGGCTACGAGCAGTACTTC
NA NA 17 TRBJ1-1 TRBV7-9 CASSIPRARGLNTEAFF TGTGCCAGCAGCATCCCGAGGGCGAGGGGGTTGAACACTGAAGCTTTCTTT
NA NA 16 TRBJ1-5 TRBV7-2 CASSPSVIDLGQPQHF TGTGCCAGCAGCCCAAGCGTCATAGACCTGGGTCAGCCCCAGCATTTT
NA NA 12 TRBJ1-4 TRBV30 CAWSLAGEKLFF TGTGCCTGGAGTTTAGCTGGCGAAAAACTGTTTTTT
NA NA 15 TRBJ2-5 TRBV7-9 CASSQAAGRIETQYF TGTGCCAGCAGCCAAGCAGCAGGGAGGATAGAGACCCAGTACTTC
NA NA 12 TRBJ2-5 TRBV19 CASSIWGETQYF TGTGCCAGTAGTATTTGGGGGGAGACCCAGTACTTC
TRBD2 NA 16 TRBJ2-4 TRBV9 CASSVSGRAAKNIQYF TGTGCCAGCAGCGTTAGCGGGAGGGCGGCCAAAAACATTCAGTACTTC
TRBD2 NA 16 TRBJ2-3 TRBV28 CASRPLAGRSTDTQYF TGTGCCAGCAGACCCCTAGCGGGACGGAGCACAGATACGCAGTATTTT
NA NA 13 TRBJ2-1 TRBV27 CASSLVWGNEQFF TGTGCCAGCAGTTTAGTTTGGGGCAATGAGCAGTTCTTC
NA NA 13 TRBJ1-2 TRBV6-5 CASSYSNQLGYTF TGTGCCAGCAGTTACTCGAACCAACTAGGCTACACCTTC
NA once 14 TRBJ1-2 TRBV19 CATKYSTADYGYTF TGTGCCACGAAATACTCTACGGCCGACTATGGCTACACCTTC
TRBD1 NA 14 TRBJ1-4 TRBV13 CASSSTGWREKLFF TGTGCCAGCAGCTCGACAGGGTGGCGTGAAAAACTGTTTTTT
TRBD1 NA 18 TRBJ1-3 TRBV7-9 CASSYPPPGTGKGNTIYF TGTGCCAGCAGCTACCCTCCTCCCGGGACAGGGAAGGGAAACACCATATATTTT
TRBD2 NA 17 TRBJ2-7 TRBV28 CASSLLRTSGSSYEQYF TGTGCCAGCAGTTTATTGCGGACTAGCGGGAGTTCATACGAGCAGTACTTC
NA NA 13 TRBJ1-5 TRBV27 CASRLTGRLPQHF TGTGCCAGCAGACTAACAGGGAGATTGCCCCAGCATTTT
NA NA 14 TRBJ2-1 TRBV5-4 CAVTLGRDLNEQFF TGTGCCGTAACATTGGGGCGAGACTTAAATGAGCAGTTCTTC
NA few 13 TRBJ1-5 TRBV28 CASSLTMDQPQHF TGTGCCAGCAGTTTGACAATGGATCAGCCCCAGCATTTT